A selection of T cell receptor beta chains follows, all from one sample in a study of cytomegalovirus exposure and HLA in healthy donors. The data were produced by immunoSEQ multiplex PCR, yet TCRdb's version contains in-frame clones alone and is incomplete. Its listing shows tens of thousands of clones. Specimen: PBMCs. Every receptor here comes from a man in his forties or fifties in good health and CMV-seropositive. CDR3s include the opening cysteine and the closing phenylalanine or tryptophan. A D gene is named only where the DNA matches it firmly.

d_call: .; cdr3_length: 14; v_call: TRBV5-1; j_call: TRBJ2-4; cdr3_aa: CASSSEGAEGIQYF
d_call: .; cdr3_length: 13; v_call: TRBV6-6; j_call: TRBJ2-7; cdr3_aa: CASSYGQSYEQYF
d_call: TRBD1; cdr3_length: 13; v_call: TRBV29-1; j_call: TRBJ2-7; cdr3_aa: CSVETGGRVEQYF
d_call: TRBD2; cdr3_length: 15; v_call: TRBV7-2; j_call: TRBJ2-7; cdr3_aa: CASILAGGPVYEQYF
d_call: TRBD1; cdr3_length: 13; v_call: TRBV30; j_call: TRBJ2-4; cdr3_aa: CAWSGTGGNIQYF
d_call: TRBD1; cdr3_length: 14; v_call: TRBV6-5; j_call: TRBJ1-2; cdr3_aa: CASRDRGRDYGYTF
d_call: TRBD2; cdr3_length: 16; v_call: TRBV10-3; j_call: TRBJ2-4; cdr3_aa: CAISRGAGEGQNIQYF
d_call: TRBD2; cdr3_length: 15; v_call: TRBV7-2; j_call: TRBJ2-1; cdr3_aa: CASSLTSGRANEQFF
d_call: .; cdr3_length: 15; v_call: TRBV19; j_call: TRBJ2-1; cdr3_aa: CASSTDTGSYNEQFF
d_call: .; cdr3_length: 14; v_call: TRBV5-1; j_call: TRBJ1-5; cdr3_aa: CASRLDGGNQPQHF
d_call: .; cdr3_length: 16; v_call: TRBV7-6; j_call: TRBJ2-5; cdr3_aa: CASSLASAGGGETQYF
d_call: .; cdr3_length: 15; v_call: TRBV5-5; j_call: TRBJ1-1; cdr3_aa: CASSLTGGRGTEAFF
d_call: .; cdr3_length: 13; v_call: TRBV27; j_call: TRBJ1-5; cdr3_aa: CASSYGRNQPQHF
d_call: TRBD1; cdr3_length: 16; v_call: TRBV13; j_call: TRBJ2-7; cdr3_aa: CASRRRTGDLSYEQYF
d_call: TRBD2; cdr3_length: 15; v_call: TRBV19; j_call: TRBJ2-2; cdr3_aa: CASSSSGGLTGELFF
d_call: TRBD1; cdr3_length: 15; v_call: TRBV5-6; j_call: TRBJ2-6; cdr3_aa: CASRVQGVGANVLTF
d_call: .; cdr3_length: 12; v_call: TRBV14; j_call: TRBJ2-3; cdr3_aa: CASSSYPDTQYF
d_call: TRBD2; cdr3_length: 16; v_call: TRBV6-5; j_call: TRBJ2-7; cdr3_aa: CASSYVSGEREYEQYF
d_call: TRBD2; cdr3_length: 16; v_call: TRBV6-5; j_call: TRBJ2-1; cdr3_aa: CASSYSTSGGAGEQFF
d_call: TRBD2; cdr3_length: 15; v_call: TRBV4-3; j_call: TRBJ2-7; cdr3_aa: CASSQDTSGAYEQYF
d_call: .; cdr3_length: 14; v_call: TRBV5-1; j_call: TRBJ1-2; cdr3_aa: CASGNTVGVYGYTF